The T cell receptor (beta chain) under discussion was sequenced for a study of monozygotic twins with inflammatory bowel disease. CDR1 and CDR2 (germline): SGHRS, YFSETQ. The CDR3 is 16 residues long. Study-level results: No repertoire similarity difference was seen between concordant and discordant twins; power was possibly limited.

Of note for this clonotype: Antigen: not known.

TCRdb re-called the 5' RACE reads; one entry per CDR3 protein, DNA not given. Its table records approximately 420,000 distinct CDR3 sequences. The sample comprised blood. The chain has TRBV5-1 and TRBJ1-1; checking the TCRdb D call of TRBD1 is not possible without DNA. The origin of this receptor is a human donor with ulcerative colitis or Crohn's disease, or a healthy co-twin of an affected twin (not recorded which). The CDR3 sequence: CASSVQPGPSNTEAFF.